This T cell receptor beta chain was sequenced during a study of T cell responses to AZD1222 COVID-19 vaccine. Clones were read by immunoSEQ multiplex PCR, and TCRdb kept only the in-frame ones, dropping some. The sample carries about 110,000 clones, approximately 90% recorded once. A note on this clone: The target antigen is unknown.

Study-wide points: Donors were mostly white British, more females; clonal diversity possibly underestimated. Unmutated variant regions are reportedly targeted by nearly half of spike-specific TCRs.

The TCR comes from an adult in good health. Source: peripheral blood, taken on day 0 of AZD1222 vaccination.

Written as DNA, the CDR3 is TGTGCCAGCAGTTGGGGGGCCGGGGAGCTGTTTTTT. Protein sequence: CASSWGAGELFF. The chain joins TRBV28 to TRBJ2-2; maybe TRBD2 (6 bases). Per the germline V gene, CDR1 is MDHEN and CDR2 is SYDVKM. Trimming stripped 4 bases from V and 6 bases from J, with 6 bases between. The CDR3 runs 12 residues.